The clone carrying this T cell receptor beta chain was detected only a few times. This entry is derived from a study of T cells in Graves' hyperthyroidism and ophthalmopathy. TCR beta CDR3 regions were amplified from RNA. The HTBI set primed first-round TCR CDR3 RT-PCR. TCRdb re-analysed the multiplex PCR reads in MiXCR, keeping a single row per CDR3 protein. The sample consists of around 500,000 distinct CDR3 sequences, under 15% of them appearing once. Germline V gene sequence: CDR1 SEHNR, CDR2 FQNEAQ (reference sequence). V was pared by 3 bases and J by 2 bases, with 8 bases between. The CDR3 covers 13 residues.

The sample comprised blood. The genes are TRBV7-9 and TRBJ2-7; D is unclear. The receptor was derived from a woman in her late teens or twenties with Graves' hyperthyroidism. This chain's CDR3 is CASSLDVTYEQYF. CDR3 DNA sequence: TGTGCCAGCAGCTTGGACGTTACCTACGAGCAGTACTTC.